The 20 T cell receptor beta chains below all came from one sample that was sequenced in a study of blood T cell repertoires in COVID-19. The data were produced by immunoSEQ multiplex PCR, yet TCRdb's version contains in-frame clones alone and is incomplete. The table shows around 250,000 clones, with 88% occurring only once. Sequencing was done on a sample of peripheral blood. These receptor sequences come from a woman in her 70s with COVID-19, enrolled during active disease.

The chain carries TRBV19 and TRBJ1-2, with D perhaps TRBD1 (6 bases). The CDR3 covers 15 residues. The germline V gene has CDR1 LNHDA and CDR2 SQIVND (reference sequence). Trimming pared 6 bases from V and 0 bases from J, leaving 14 bases between. The CDR3 loop reads CASRETGRANYGYTF. Here the CDR3 DNA reads TGTGCCAGTAGGGAGACAGGACGAGCTAACTATGGCTACACCTTC.

The V and J genes are TRBV27 and TRBJ2-1; 8 bases are shared with TRBD1. V trimming: 5 bases; J trimming: 6 bases; junction bases outside the gene matches: 6. This CDR3 spans 14 amino acids. Germline V CDR1 and CDR2: MNHEY, SMNVEV (reference sequence). CDR3 DNA sequence: TGTGCCAGCAGTACCGGACAGGGCCCCAATGAGCAGTTCTTC. Translating it yields CASSTGQGPNEQFF.

The chain carries TRBV7-2 and TRBJ2-5; D call uncertain. The V gene's germline CDR1 is SGHTA and CDR2 FQGNSA. The V end lost 5 bases, the J end lost 14 bases, and 6 bases lay between the germline ends. The CDR3 is made up of 8 amino acids. This CDR3 reads CASSLPYF. The CDR3 DNA follows: TGTGCCAGCAGCCTACCCTACTTC.

This clone turned up a few times. J is TRBJ2-1 and V is TRBV28; 13 bases are a match to TRBD2. Germline trimming cut 6 bases from V and 8 bases from J; bases unmatched to any gene: 4. CDR1 MDHEN and CDR2 SYDVKM come from the germline V gene. The CDR3 length is 14 residues. The chain's CDR3 is CASRTSGRKDEQFF. The CDR3 DNA reads TGTGCCAGCAGGACTAGCGGGAGGAAAGATGAGCAGTTCTTC.

There are a few counts of this clone. CDR3 loop: CASYKTANTEAFF. CDR3 nucleotides: TGTGCCAGCTATAAGACAGCGAACACTGAAGCTTTCTTT. The genes are TRBV12-3 or TRBV12-4 and TRBJ1-1; the D gene is possibly TRBD1 (5 bases). Deletions cut 8 bases from V and 1 base from J, with 11 bases between. This CDR3 is built from 13 residues.

This chain joins TRBV29-1 and TRBJ1-5, with 9 bases that match TRBD1. Trimming took 5 bases from V and 5 from J; bases not matched to a gene: 7. The CDR3 loop spans 14 amino acids. The germline V gene encodes CDR1 SQVTM and CDR2 ANQGSEA. CDR3 DNA: TGCAGCGTTACCGGGACAGGGAGTGATCAGCCCCAGCATTTT. It codes for CSVTGTGSDQPQHF. Together with reference TRBV29-1 and TRBJ1-5, the CDR3 gives the full variable domain: SAVISQKPSRDICQRGTSLTIQCQVDSQVTMMFWYRQQPGQSLTLIATANQGSEATYESGFVIDKFPISRPNLTFSTLTVSNMSPEDSSIYLCSVTGTGSDQPQHFGDGTRLSIL.

V is TRBV2 and J is TRBJ1-5; D ambiguous. CDR3 length equals 12 residues. Trimming removed 6 bases from V and 2 bases from J, with 5 bases in between. Germline lookup yields CDR1 SNHLY and CDR2 FYNNEI. In nucleotides, the CDR3 is TGTGCCAGCAGGGCAGGCAATCAGCCCCAGCATTTT. This gives the protein CASRAGNQPQHF.

The chain employs TRBV10-3 and TRBJ2-2, with 10 bases identical to TRBD2. The CDR3 covers 15 residues. The V gene end was trimmed by 4 bases and the J gene end by 7 bases; junction bases not matched to a gene: 6. Germline loops: CDR1 ENHRY, CDR2 SYGVKD. Written as DNA, the CDR3 is TGTGCCATCAGTGGGGGGACTAGCGCGGGCGGGGAGCTGTTTTTT. As protein: CAISGGTSAGGELFF.

V gene TRBV12-5 combines with J gene TRBJ1-6, with no clear D. Germline CDR1 reads LGHNT; CDR2 reads FRNRAP. The CDR3 extends over 13 amino acids. With 2 bases removed from V and 9 bases from J, the gap between germline ends came to 8 bases. CDR3 bases: TGTGCTAGTGGTTTGCACGGACTTTCACCCCTCCACTTT. Its translation is CASGLHGLSPLHF.

This sequence joins TRBV18 and TRBJ1-1; possible D gene TRBD1, 5 bases. CDR1 and CDR2 (germline): KGHSH, LQKENI. The CDR3 extends over 15 amino acids. With 3 bases removed from V and 1 base from J, the gap between germline ends came to 12 bases. CDR3 in DNA: TGTGCCAGCTCACCCTCGGACATTTGGAACACTGAAGCTTTCTTT. Protein sequence: CASSPSDIWNTEAFF.

This chain connects TRBV5-1 to TRBJ1-1; D is perhaps TRBD1 (5 bases). Trimming took off 3 bases at V and 0 bases at J, with 9 bases between the two ends. The V gene's germline CDR1 is SGHRS and CDR2 YFSETQ. The CDR3 has 14 amino acids. In nucleotides, the CDR3 is TGCGCCAGCAGCTCAATGACAGTGAACACTGAAGCTTTCTTT. This sequence encodes CASSSMTVNTEAFF.

V is TRBV10-3 and J is TRBJ2-2; D perhaps matches TRBD2 (5 bases). The ends were cut back, 6 bases at V and 0 bases at J, with 11 bases in the middle. This CDR3 comprises 15 residues. Germline V lookup: CDR1 ENHRY, CDR2 SYGVKD. The CDR3 DNA sequence: TGTGCCATCAGAAAAGCGGAATCGAACACCGGGGAGCTGTTTTTT. Amino acid sequence: CAIRKAESNTGELFF.

This clone was seen a few times. The chain couples TRBV19 to TRBJ1-5; TRBD1 might be the D (5 bases). Trimming removed 7 bases from V and 6 bases from J, with 13 bases in between. CDR1 is LNHDA and CDR2 is SQIVND in the germline V gene (reference sequence). The CDR3 totals 13 residues. CDR3 nucleotides: TGTGCCAGTACCCCCCTGGGGGGTCAGCCCCAGCATTTT. This encodes CASTPLGGQPQHF.

V gene TRBV24-1 combines with J gene TRBJ2-1, with 11 positions matching TRBD2. Germline V lookup: CDR1 KGHDR, CDR2 SFDVKD. The CDR3 totals 15 residues. V trimming: 7 bases; J trimming: 10 bases; junction bases outside the gene matches: 11. The CDR3 is CATRAVAGGPGEQFF. The CDR3 region has the DNA TGTGCCACCAGAGCCGTAGCGGGAGGGCCAGGGGAGCAGTTCTTC.

The rearrangement joins TRBV5-6 to TRBJ2-7; D is ambiguous. There are 17 residues in the CDR3. Per the germline V gene, CDR1 is SGHDT and CDR2 is YYEEEE. Trimming cost V 1 base and J 5 bases, with 22 bases left between them. Here the CDR3 DNA reads TGTGCCAGCAGCTTGTACTCCAGGCTCACCCCGTGGGACGAGCAGTACTTC. Translated, it gives CASSLYSRLTPWDEQYF.

In this sample, this clone turned up once. The chain recombines TRBV28 with TRBJ2-7, with 9 bases matching TRBD2. The germline V gene encodes CDR1 MDHEN and CDR2 SYDVKM. V dropped 10 bases and J dropped 4; count of bases not matched to a gene: 14. The CDR3 is 15 residues long. The DNA of the CDR3 is TGTGCCACCAGGCCCGCGGGAGGGGTAGGGTACGAGCAGTACTTC. Residues: CATRPAGGVGYEQYF. Based on the CDR3 plus reference TRBV28 and TRBJ2-7, the full variable domain is DVKVTQSSRYLVKRTGEKVFLECVQDMDHENMFWYRQDPGLGLRLIYFSYDVKMKEKGDIPEGYSVSREKKERFSLILESASTNQTSMYLCATRPAGGVGYEQYFGPGTRLTVT.

The V gene is TRBV19, the J gene TRBJ2-1; 7 bases align to TRBD1. Germline CDR1 LNHDA, CDR2 SQIVND (reference sequence). The CDR3 runs 14 residues. With V trimmed by 8 bases and J by 5 bases, 9 bases remained unmatched. DNA for the CDR3: TGTGCCAGTTCCAAGTCGGGACAGAACAATGAGCAGTTCTTC. Translated, it gives CASSKSGQNNEQFF.

This clone has a single count. The CDR3 DNA is TGTGCCAGTACTAGCGGGAGAGGCTCCTACAATGAGCAGTTCTTC. Protein sequence: CASTSGRGSYNEQFF. The chain combines TRBV19 with TRBJ2-1; 10 bases match TRBD2. The CDR3 length is 15 residues. J was trimmed by 0 bases and V by 7 bases; bases with no gene match: 3. The germline V gene encodes CDR1 LNHDA and CDR2 SQIVND (reference sequence).

This clone has a single count. V usage is TRBV10-3 and J usage is TRBJ2-1, with 15 bases matching TRBD2. From germline, CDR1 is ENHRY and CDR2 SYGVKD. With 6 bases clipped from V and 8 bases from J, the junction kept 8 bases outside the gene matches. This CDR3 spans 16 amino acids. The CDR3 DNA reads TGTGCCATCAGCGGACTAGCGGGAGGGGCTACGGATGAGCAGTTCTTC. It yields the protein CAISGLAGGATDEQFF.

J is TRBJ2-1 and V is TRBV19, with 8 bases matching TRBD2. The ends lost 5 bases at V and 5 bases at J; junction bases unmatched: 17. Looked up from germline, CDR1 is LNHDA and CDR2 is SQIVND (reference sequence). The CDR3 extends over 18 amino acids. The CDR3 DNA follows: TGTGCCAGTAGTCCCCCCCATCCGAGCGGGAGCCCCCACAATGAGCAGTTCTTC. Its translation is CASSPPHPSGSPHNEQFF.